A selection of T cell receptor beta chains follows, all from one sample in a study of blood T cell repertoires in COVID-19. Method: immunoSEQ multiplex PCR; TCRdb's copy keeps in-frame clones and lacks some. The repertoire holds around 400,000 clones, with roughly 84% as singletons. Sequencing was carried out using PBMCs or T cells enriched from blood (not recorded which). The receptors shown here come from a young woman who had been exposed to COVID-19. Each CDR3 is given with its conserved first and last residue.

j_call v_call cdr3_aa
TRBJ2-7 TRBV5-1 CASSRLRDSGEQYF
TRBJ2-3 TRBV7-3 CASSVLGLPTDTQYF
TRBJ1-1 TRBV28 CASRKIQGADTEAFF
TRBJ2-1 TRBV7-2 CASSFMDRVHEQFF
TRBJ2-1 TRBV15 CATSRDKSGVSRNEQFF
TRBJ2-3 TRBV14 CASSQVRTSGTDTQYF
TRBJ1-5 TRBV29-1 CSVVFLGGSNQPQHF
TRBJ2-7 TRBV3-1/TRBV3-2 CASSQTGTSYEQYF
TRBJ2-7 TRBV14 CASSQARGSYEQYF
TRBJ1-2 TRBV19 CASSIVAEAGGYTF
TRBJ1-4 TRBV27 CASSSPATNEKLFF
TRBJ1-1 TRBV5-8 CASRGGNTEAFF
TRBJ2-7 TRBV11-2 CASSLDQRGSYEQYF
TRBJ1-1 TRBV7-9 CASSPSSGTEAFF
TRBJ2-7 TRBV6-6 CASRINRGPYEQYF
TRBJ1-2 TRBV25-1 CASSVGAGGGYTF
TRBJ2-1 TRBV18 CASSPPGQGAGGFREQFF
TRBJ2-1 TRBV27 CASAPGDNEQFF
TRBJ2-4 TRBV28 CASRGSPKNIQYF
TRBJ1-6 TRBV25-1 CASSEGAKSPLHF
TRBJ1-1 TRBV2 CASNGLSDTEAFF
TRBJ1-1 TRBV6-5 CASSYSWGGNAEAFF
TRBJ1-1 TRBV14 CASSQVRGAEAFF
TRBJ2-5 TRBV13 CASSLGLAGVLETQYF
TRBJ1-4 TRBV6-2/TRBV6-3 CASSSWTGYHEKLFF
TRBJ2-3 TRBV5-6 CASSLFSGGLGDTQYF
TRBJ1-1 TRBV7-2 CASSLQGVDTLNTEAFF
TRBJ1-6 TRBV27 CASRKSTSGTGTTPLHF
TRBJ2-1 TRBV11-2 CASSSLAAYNEQFF
TRBJ1-4 TRBV5-6 CASSQDNGEKLFF
TRBJ1-2 TRBV6-6 CASSQQGYGYTF
TRBJ2-7 TRBV29-1 CSVEDRARYEQYF
TRBJ1-6 TRBV5-6 CASSGQGNSPLHF
TRBJ2-2 TRBV18 CASSPGLHNTGELFF
TRBJ1-1 TRBV3-1/TRBV3-2 CASSQAPGQGASIGAFF
TRBJ1-2 TRBV20-1 CSARDDLF
TRBJ1-5 TRBV19 CASSTRGRGIQPQHF
TRBJ1-1 TRBV6-5 CASSYDRGGTEAFF
TRBJ2-7 TRBV28 CASSPTGPEQYF
TRBJ1-1 TRBV13 CASSYGHRGQISRTEAFF
TRBJ1-6 TRBV5-6 CASSSLPGIQANSPLHF
TRBJ2-3 TRBV29-1 CSVGLLAGVGTDTQYF
TRBJ2-3 TRBV27 CASSPFGLTPDTQYF
TRBJ2-3 TRBV14 CASSQGLAGGGTQYF
TRBJ1-6 TRBV5-5 CASSLARVKNSPLHF
TRBJ2-3 TRBV14 CASSLDTMVMETDTQYF
TRBJ2-7 TRBV27 CASTSLLGLAGAYEQYF
TRBJ1-1 TRBV29-1 CSVEGGNTEAFF
TRBJ1-2 TRBV7-9 CASSWGGTGGDAKYGYTF
TRBJ1-1 TRBV27 CASSPGQGRRNTEAFF
TRBJ2-7 TRBV6-1 CASSEDLQSYEQYF
TRBJ1-1 TRBV6-4 CASSAQGIGTEAFF
TRBJ2-7 TRBV29-1 CSVRLAGRYEQYF
TRBJ2-1 TRBV12-5 CASGHEGSGRAAKQFF
TRBJ1-1 TRBV29-1 CSGALQGSEAFF
TRBJ2-1 TRBV28 CASSPTSGTWNEQFF
TRBJ2-2 TRBV2 CASTLLAGGTGELFF
TRBJ2-2 TRBV14 CASSQPRIANGDGELFF
TRBJ2-7 TRBV4-2 CASSQPQGAGEQYF
TRBJ1-1 TRBV11-2 CASGPGGLFAKGENTEAFF